This T cell receptor beta chain appears in the sequencing data of a study of blood T cell repertoires in COVID-19. Study-wide context: The cDNA or gDNA used as material had been derived from T cells, B-cell-depleted T cells, or PBMCs.

The ends lost 5 bases at V and 4 bases at J; junction bases unmatched: 6. Germline V lookup: CDR1 SGHNT, CDR2 YENEEA. The CDR3 contains 14 residues. Resolution of symptoms, clearance, or two negative PCRs was present in recovered Cohort 3 donors. Authors' methods: By means of reference gene primer amplification, nucleated cell counts were estimated. Profiling relied on immunoSEQ multiplex PCR, and the TCRdb table lists in-frame clones only, not all of them. V and J calls and clone size are copied from that table; D and trimming were computed from the DNA. The data show around 300,000 clones, with roughly 86% seen just once and less than 3% held by the top ten.

Sequencing input: PBMCs or T cells enriched from blood (not recorded which). The chain employs TRBV11-3 and TRBJ2-3, with 7 nucleotides matching TRBD2. The sequence derives from a woman aged 18-29 years who had recovered from COVID-19. The chain's CDR3 is CASSTGLGADTQYF. The CDR3 DNA follows: TGTGCCAGCAGCACCGGACTAGGGGCAGATACGCAGTATTTT.